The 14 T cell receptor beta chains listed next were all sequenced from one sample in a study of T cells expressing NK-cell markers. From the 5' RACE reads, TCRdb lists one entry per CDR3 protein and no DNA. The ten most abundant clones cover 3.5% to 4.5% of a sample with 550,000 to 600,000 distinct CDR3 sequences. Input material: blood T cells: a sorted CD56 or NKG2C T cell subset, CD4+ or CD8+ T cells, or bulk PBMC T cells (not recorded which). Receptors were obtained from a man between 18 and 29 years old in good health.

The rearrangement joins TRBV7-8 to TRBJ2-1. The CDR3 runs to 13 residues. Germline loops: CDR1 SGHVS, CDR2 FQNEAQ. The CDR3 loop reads CASSSEKANEQFF.

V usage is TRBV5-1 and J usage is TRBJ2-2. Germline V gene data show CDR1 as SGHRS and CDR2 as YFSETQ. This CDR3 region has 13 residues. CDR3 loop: CASSPINTGELFF.

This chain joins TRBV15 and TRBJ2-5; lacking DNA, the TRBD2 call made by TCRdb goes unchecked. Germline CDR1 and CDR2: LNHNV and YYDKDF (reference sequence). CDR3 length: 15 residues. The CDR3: CATSSVIGSWETQYF.

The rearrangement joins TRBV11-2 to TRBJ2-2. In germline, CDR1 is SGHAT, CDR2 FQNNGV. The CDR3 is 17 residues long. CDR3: CASSSIILWTATGELFF.

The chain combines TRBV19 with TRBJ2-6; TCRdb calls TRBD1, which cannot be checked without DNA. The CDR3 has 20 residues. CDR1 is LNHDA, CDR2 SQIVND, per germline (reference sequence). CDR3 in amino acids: CASSSKGAVKPSSGANVLTF.

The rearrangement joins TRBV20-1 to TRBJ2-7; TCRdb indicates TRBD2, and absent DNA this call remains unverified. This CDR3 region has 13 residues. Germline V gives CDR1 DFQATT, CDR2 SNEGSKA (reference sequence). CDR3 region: CSARSGTTYEQYF.

CDR3 in amino acids: CASSHTSGRGYNEQFF. J is TRBJ2-1 and V is TRBV7-2; TCRdb's assignment of TRBD2 cannot be checked, as there is no DNA. Germline V gene data show CDR1 as SGHTA and CDR2 as FQGNSA. This CDR3 spans 16 amino acids.

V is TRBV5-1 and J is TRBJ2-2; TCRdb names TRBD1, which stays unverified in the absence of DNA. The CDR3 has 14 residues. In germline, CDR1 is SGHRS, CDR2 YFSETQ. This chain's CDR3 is CASSLPQGPGELFF.

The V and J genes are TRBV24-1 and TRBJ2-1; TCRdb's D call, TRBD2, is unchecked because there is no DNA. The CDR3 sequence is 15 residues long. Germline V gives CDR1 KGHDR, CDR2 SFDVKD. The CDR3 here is CATSEISGAPSGQFF.

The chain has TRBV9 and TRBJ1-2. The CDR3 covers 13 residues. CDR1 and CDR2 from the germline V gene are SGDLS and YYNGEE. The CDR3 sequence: CASSVGKSYGYTF. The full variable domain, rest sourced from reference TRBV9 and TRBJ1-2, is DSGVTQTPKHLITATGQRVTLRCSPRSGDLSVYWYQQSLDQGLQFLIQYYNGEERAKGNILERFSAQQFPDLHSELNLSSLELGDSALYFCASSVGKSYGYTFGSGTRLTVV.

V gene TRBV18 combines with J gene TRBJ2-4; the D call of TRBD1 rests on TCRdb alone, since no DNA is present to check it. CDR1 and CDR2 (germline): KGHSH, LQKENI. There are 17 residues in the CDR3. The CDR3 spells CASSPPLSRDGKNIQYF.

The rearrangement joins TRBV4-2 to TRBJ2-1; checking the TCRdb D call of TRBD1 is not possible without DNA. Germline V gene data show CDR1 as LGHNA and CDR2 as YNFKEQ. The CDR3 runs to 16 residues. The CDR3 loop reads CASSQGLSVGDNEQFF.

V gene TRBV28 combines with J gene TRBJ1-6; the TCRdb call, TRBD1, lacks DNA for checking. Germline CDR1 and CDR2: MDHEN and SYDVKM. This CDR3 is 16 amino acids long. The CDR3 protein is CASSRQGGSYNSPLHF.

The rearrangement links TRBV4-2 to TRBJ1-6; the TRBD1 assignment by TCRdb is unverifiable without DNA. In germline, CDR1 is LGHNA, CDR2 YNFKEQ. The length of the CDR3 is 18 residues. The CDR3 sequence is CASSQDSRGSSYNSPLHF.